This TCR beta chain was sequenced during a study of cytotoxic CD8 clonotypes in ibrutinib-treated CLL. At the level of the study: Among the samples, the mean was about 260,000 productive templates and about 90,000 productive rearrangements.

The V gene's germline CDR1 is SEHNR and CDR2 FQNEAQ (reference sequence). V lost 1 base, J lost 7 bases, and 13 bases lay in between. This CDR3 is built from 15 residues. A remark on this clone: Its antigen is as yet unknown.

Findings of the study overall: Clonality climbed at ibrutinib response, then dropped toward baseline at progression.

Method: immunoSEQ multiplex PCR; TCRdb's copy keeps in-frame clones and lacks some. The sample has approximately 190,000 clones; approximately 75% are singletons. This sequence originates from a human donor with chronic lymphocytic leukemia. This rearrangement joins TRBV7-9 to TRBJ1-4; no definite D call. The source was PBMCs, collected after 12 months of ibrutinib treatment. CDR3 bases: TGTGCCAGCAGCTTAGGGGCTCAGTCAGTTGAAAAACTGTTTTTT. This translates into CASSLGAQSVEKLFF.